This T cell receptor (beta chain) appears in the sequencing data of a study of OX40 agonist ivuxolimab in advanced cancers. The overall study: At 65% to 85% male, the cohort had a mean age of 60 years, ranging from roughly 23 to 80. General observations from the study: At 0.1 to 3.0 mg/kg and by week 6, CD4+ and CD8+ T cells in the blood had expanded clonally.

From germline, CDR1 is SGHTA and CDR2 FQGNSA. CDR3 length: 16 residues. V shed 6 bases and J 4 bases; nucleotides not matched to a gene: 6. TCRdb's table, derived via immunoSEQ multiplex PCR, lists solely in-frame clones and lacks some. The sample lists about 63,000 clones; approximately 90% were seen once. Exclusion of a patient followed from autoimmune disease history or systemic immunosuppression. Points on this clone: Its cognate antigen is unknown.

The genes are TRBV7-2 and TRBJ2-2; 12 nucleotides align to TRBD2. The TCR comes from an adult with an advanced solid tumor such as melanoma, head and neck, liver or kidney cancer. Sequences were derived from CD4+ or CD8+ T cells sorted from blood, sampled in a trial of the OX40 agonist ivuxolimab. The CDR3 bases are TGTGCCAGCAGGTCTAGCGGGAGGGGTATCACCGGGGAGCTGTTTTTT. Translated: CASRSSGRGITGELFF. The variable domain in full, with the rest retrieved from reference TRBV7-2 and TRBJ2-2, is GAGVSQSPSNKVTEKGKDVELRCDPISGHTALYWYRQSLGQGLEFLIYFQGNSAPDKSGLPSDRFSAERTGGSVSTLTIQRTQQEDSAVYLCASRSSGRGITGELFFGEGSRLTVL.